The clone carrying this T cell receptor beta chain was seen ten or more times. No antigen is known for it. The CDR3 is made up of 18 amino acids. The junction had 19 bases not matched to a gene; V was cut back by 4 bases and J by 7 bases. The germline V gene has CDR1 LNHDA and CDR2 SQIVND (reference sequence). This entry comes from a study of early T cells in non-severe SARS-CoV-2 infection. Looking at the study overall: The study sequenced bulk RNA from unsorted whole blood, with chains unpaired. Study-wide points: Anti-spike CD8 responses were favored in VDJdb matching, and private and CD4 specificities were missed.

Individual cDNA molecules received unique molecular identifiers during library preparation. TCRdb analysed the 5' RACE reads with MiXCR anew, one entry per CDR3 protein. The sample records under 70,000 distinct CDR3 sequences, more than 9.5% being singletons. This TCR was recovered from an adult who was a healthcare worker with PCR-confirmed SARS-CoV-2 infection or an uninfected control (not recorded which). Sequencing was done on a sample of whole blood. V and J are TRBV19 and TRBJ2-5, with TRBD2 matching 9 bases. The CDR3 here is CASSTSKTSGPTLRTQYF. The CDR3 DNA is TGTGCCAGTAGTACCTCAAAGACTAGCGGACCCACATTGAGGACCCAGTACTTC.